The source of this TCR beta chain is a study of OX40 agonist ivuxolimab in advanced cancers. Whole-study results and caveats: CD4+ and CD8+ blood T cells expanded clonally by week 6 at 0.1 to 3.0 mg/kg.

In regard to this clone: What it binds is not known.

Trimming took 4 bases from V and 3 from J, leaving 10 bases between them. The CDR3 is 13 residues long. Germline CDR1 and CDR2: MNHEY and SVGAGI. This table comes from immunoSEQ multiplex PCR, and its TCRdb copy is limited to in-frame clones, with some not included. The sample contains 57,000 or so clones, 70% to 90% of which appear only once. This rearrangement joins TRBV6-5 to TRBJ2-7; D unclear. Here the sequenced sample was CD4+ or CD8+ T cells sorted from blood, taken in a trial of the OX40 agonist ivuxolimab. The clonotype comes from an adult with an advanced solid tumor such as melanoma, head and neck, liver or kidney cancer. CDR3 bases: TGTGCCAGCAGTTTGGCGGCGGACTACGAGCAGTACTTC. Its protein is CASSLAADYEQYF.